A selection of T cell receptor beta chains follows, all from one sample in a study of T cells in Graves' hyperthyroidism and ophthalmopathy. TCRdb reanalysed the multiplex PCR reads using MiXCR and keeps one entry per CDR3 protein. This repertoire shows 530,000 or so distinct CDR3 sequences, approximately 17% found once; its top ten account for roughly 18%. The sequenced sample consisted of blood. These receptors were collected from a woman aged 18-29 years with Graves' ophthalmopathy. Each CDR3 is given with its conserved first and last residue. The order of the fields is clone size, V gene, D gene, J gene, CDR3 DNA, CDR3 protein. The D gene is left open where the match is weak. A row's size may be missing; if present it is once, few, many or a size class.

-	TRBV2	TRBD1	TRBJ1-1	TGTGCCAGCAGTGACGTAGGCAGGGGGGGTTCCACTGAAGCTTTCTTT	CASSDVGRGGSTEAFF
few	TRBV10-3	-	TRBJ2-1	TGTGCCATCAAGGGGGAGGGCCGCTCCTACAATGAGCAGTTCTTC	CAIKGEGRSYNEQFF
-	TRBV18	TRBD1	TRBJ1-2	TGTGCCAGCTCACCAAGGACAGGGGGCGCTTCTGCCTATGGCTACACCTTC	CASSPRTGGASAYGYTF
-	TRBV4-2	-	TRBJ1-1	TGTGCCAGCAGCCCCGGTTCGTCCCTCACTGAAGCTTTCTTT	CASSPGSSLTEAFF
many	TRBV28	TRBD2	TRBJ2-7	TGTGCCAGCAGTTTAGGGTCGGGAGGGGTATACGAGCAGTACTTC	CASSLGSGGVYEQYF
-	TRBV27	-	TRBJ1-2	TGTGCCAGCAGTTTATCTGAGGACGGACACTATGGCTACACCTTC	CASSLSEDGHYGYTF
many	TRBV29-1	-	TRBJ2-1	TGCAGCGTTGAGGAAAGTTCCTACAATGAGCAGTTCTTC	CSVEESSYNEQFF
many	TRBV12-3/TRBV12-4	TRBD2	TRBJ2-7	TGTGCCAGCAGTTCGGGACTAGCGGGGGATTACGAGCAGTACTTC	CASSSGLAGDYEQYF
few	TRBV6-5	TRBD2	TRBJ2-3	TGTGCCAGCAGTTTGGGACTAGCGGCAAGAGATACGCAGTATTTT	CASSLGLAARDTQYF
many	TRBV3-1	-	TRBJ1-4	TGTGCCAGCAGCCAAGTGGGGTGGACTAATGAAAAACTGTTTTTT	CASSQVGWTNEKLFF
-	TRBV10-3	-	TRBJ2-5	TGTGCCATCAGTGAGGCGGCTCAAGAGACCCAGTACTTC	CAISEAAQETQYF
few	TRBV29-1	TRBD2	TRBJ2-7	TGCAGCGTTGAAGATGGCCGGGGGGATGGCGACGAGCAGTACTTC	CSVEDGRGDGDEQYF
many	TRBV27	-	TRBJ2-7	TGTGCCAGCAGTTGGGGCGCAGAGGCCTACGAGCAGTACTTC	CASSWGAEAYEQYF
-	TRBV15	-	TRBJ1-5	TGTGCCACCAGCAGAGATGAGGTCCGGAATCAGCCCCAGCATTTT	CATSRDEVRNQPQHF
many	TRBV2	TRBD2	TRBJ2-7	TGTGCCAGCAGTGCAGGGACTAGCGAGGTCTACGAGCAGTACTTC	CASSAGTSEVYEQYF
many	TRBV7-2	-	TRBJ2-1	TGTGCCAGCAGCTTAGCTCCTAATGAGCAGTTCTTC	CASSLAPNEQFF
-	TRBV28	-	TRBJ1-1	TGTGCCAGCAGTTTCGAGGAGTACACTGAAGCTTTCTTT	CASSFEEYTEAFF
few	TRBV3-1	TRBD1	TRBJ1-2	TGTGCCAGCAGCCAAGAGGGGAACAGGGGGGTCGGCTACACCTTC	CASSQEGNRGVGYTF
-	TRBV27	TRBD1	TRBJ2-6	TGTGCCAGCAGCCTCGGGGACAGGGGATCCTCTGGGGCCAACGTCCTGACTTTC	CASSLGDRGSSGANVLTF
many	TRBV12-3/TRBV12-4	-	TRBJ1-3	TGTGCCAGCACCTTGGGCTCTGGAAACACCATATATTTT	CASTLGSGNTIYF
-	TRBV12-3/TRBV12-4	TRBD1	TRBJ2-7	TGTGCCAGCAGGGGACAGGGGGCAGACGAGCAGTACTTC	CASRGQGADEQYF
few	TRBV11-2	TRBD2	TRBJ2-7	TGTGCCAGCAGCTTAGCCGAGCCGGGACTAGCGGGAGCCTACGAGCAGTACTTC	CASSLAEPGLAGAYEQYF
many	TRBV7-2	-	TRBJ2-1	TGTGCCAGCAGATCAAGGGGAGCGAGCTCCTACAATGAGCAGTTCTTC	CASRSRGASSYNEQFF
-	TRBV7-9	-	TRBJ2-2	TGTGCCAGCAGCTTAGCGCTGGGGGTAACCGGGGAGCTGTTTTTT	CASSLALGVTGELFF
many	TRBV6-1	-	TRBJ2-7	TGTGCCAGCAGCGTGAGGGGGACGCGGAACTACGAGCAGTACTTC	CASSVRGTRNYEQYF
many	TRBV13	TRBD1	TRBJ2-5	TGTGCCAGCAGCGCCGGGACAGTAGTTCAAGAGACCCAGTACTTC	CASSAGTVVQETQYF
-	TRBV9	-	TRBJ1-5	TGTGCCAGCAACCCGTTGGGCAGTTCAAATCAGCCCCAGCATTTT	CASNPLGSSNQPQHF
-	TRBV4-1	TRBD1	TRBJ2-7	TGCGCCAGCAGCTATCCGGGACAGGGGTTCTACGAGCAGTACTTC	CASSYPGQGFYEQYF
-	TRBV24-1	-	TRBJ2-2	TGTGCCACCAGTGATTGGGTCAGGGGCGCCGGGGAGCTGTTTTTT	CATSDWVRGAGELFF
-	TRBV10-3	TRBD2	TRBJ2-5	TGTGCCATCAGTGAAGCGGTAGCGGGAGCTCAAGAGACCCAGTACTTC	CAISEAVAGAQETQYF
many	TRBV11-2	TRBD2	TRBJ2-5	TGTGCCAGCAGCCCACAATGGACTAGCGGGGGGGCCATTTACGGGACCCAGTACTTC	CASSPQWTSGGAIYGTQYF
many	TRBV20-1	-	TRBJ2-2	TGCAGTGCTCCTTCCTTAGCGAGGGCCGGGGAGCTGTTTTTT	CSAPSLARAGELFF
many	TRBV20-1	-	TRBJ1-2	TGCAGTGCTAGAAAAGACTATGGCTACACCTTC	CSARKDYGYTF
-	TRBV20-1	-	TRBJ2-7	TGCAGTGCTAGAGATTTCCAGGAGCAGTACTTC	CSARDFQEQYF
-	TRBV20-1	TRBD1	TRBJ1-5	TGCAGTGCTAGGTGGGACAGGGGGCAGCCCCAGCATTTT	CSARWDRGQPQHF
many	TRBV6-1	TRBD1	TRBJ1-1	TGTGCCAGCAAGTGGGACAGTATGAGGGGTAAGAACACTGAAGCTTTCTTT	CASKWDSMRGKNTEAFF
many	TRBV11-2	TRBD1	TRBJ1-2	TGTGCCAGCAGCCCTCAGGACAGGGGACTCTATGGCTACACCTTC	CASSPQDRGLYGYTF
many	TRBV6-1	TRBD1	TRBJ1-2	TGTGCCAGCAGTTCCCGGGACAGGGTTCGGTATGGCTACACCTTC	CASSSRDRVRYGYTF
few	TRBV9	-	TRBJ2-7	TGTGCCAGCAGCGTAGGCAGGTCCGCCTACGAGCAGTACTTC	CASSVGRSAYEQYF
-	TRBV27	-	TRBJ2-3	TGTGCCAGCAGCCTACAGGGCTTTAGCACAGATACGCAGTATTTT	CASSLQGFSTDTQYF
many	TRBV28	TRBD2	TRBJ2-1	TGTGCCGGAGGACTAGCGAATCCCAATGAGCAGTTCTTC	CAGGLANPNEQFF
many	TRBV20-1	-	TRBJ2-1	TGCAGTGCGAGTCCAAGGGCTGAGCAGTTCTTC	CSASPRAEQFF
-	TRBV6-2/TRBV6-3	TRBD2	TRBJ2-7	TGTGCCAGCAGTTACTCGAGCGGGGGGGCGTACAATGAGCAGTACTTC	CASSYSSGGAYNEQYF
few	TRBV7-8	-	TRBJ2-3	TGTGCCAGCAACGATCATAGCACAGATACGCAGTATTTT	CASNDHSTDTQYF
-	TRBV10-3	-	TRBJ2-3	TGTGCCATCGCGGTTAGCGGAACAGATACGCAGTATTTT	CAIAVSGTDTQYF
-	TRBV28	-	TRBJ2-1	TGTGCCAGCAGTGATTCTCCAGGAAATTCCTACAATGAGCAGTTCTTC	CASSDSPGNSYNEQFF
many	TRBV24-1	TRBD1	TRBJ1-4	TGTGCCACCAGTGAAATATGGACAGGGAATGGGACTAATGAAAAACTGTTTTTT	CATSEIWTGNGTNEKLFF